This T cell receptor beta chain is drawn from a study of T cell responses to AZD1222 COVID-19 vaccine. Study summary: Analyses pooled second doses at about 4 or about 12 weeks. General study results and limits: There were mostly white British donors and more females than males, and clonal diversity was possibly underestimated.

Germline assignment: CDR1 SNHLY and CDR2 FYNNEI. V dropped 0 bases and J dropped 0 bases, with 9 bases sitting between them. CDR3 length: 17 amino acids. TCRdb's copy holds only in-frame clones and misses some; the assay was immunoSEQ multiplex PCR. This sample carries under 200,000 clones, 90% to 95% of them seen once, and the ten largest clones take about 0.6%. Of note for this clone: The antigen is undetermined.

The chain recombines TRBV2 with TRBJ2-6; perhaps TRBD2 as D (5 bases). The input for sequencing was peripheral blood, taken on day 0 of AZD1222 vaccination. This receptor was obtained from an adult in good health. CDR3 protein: CASSEAGALSGANVLTF. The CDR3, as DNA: TGTGCCAGCAGTGAAGCGGGAGCCCTCTCTGGGGCCAACGTCCTGACTTTC. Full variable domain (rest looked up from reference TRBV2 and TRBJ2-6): EPEVTQTPSHQVTQMGQEVILRCVPISNHLYFYWYRQILGQKVEFLVSFYNNEISEKSEIFDDQFSVERPDGSNFTLKIRSTKLEDSAMYFCASSEAGALSGANVLTFGAGSRLTVL.